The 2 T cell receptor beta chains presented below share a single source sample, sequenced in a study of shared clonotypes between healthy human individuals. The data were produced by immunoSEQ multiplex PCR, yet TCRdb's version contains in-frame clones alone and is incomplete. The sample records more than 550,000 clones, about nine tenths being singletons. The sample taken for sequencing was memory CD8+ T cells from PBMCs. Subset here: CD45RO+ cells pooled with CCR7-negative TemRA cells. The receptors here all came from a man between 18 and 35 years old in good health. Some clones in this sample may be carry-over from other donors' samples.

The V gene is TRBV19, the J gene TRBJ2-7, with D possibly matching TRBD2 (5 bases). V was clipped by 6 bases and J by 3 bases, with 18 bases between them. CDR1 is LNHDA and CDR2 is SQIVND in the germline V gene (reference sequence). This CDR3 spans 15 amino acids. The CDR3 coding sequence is TGTGCCAGTAGCCTTCAAGAGGGAAACAACTACGAGCAGTACTTC. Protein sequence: CASSLQEGNNYEQYF.

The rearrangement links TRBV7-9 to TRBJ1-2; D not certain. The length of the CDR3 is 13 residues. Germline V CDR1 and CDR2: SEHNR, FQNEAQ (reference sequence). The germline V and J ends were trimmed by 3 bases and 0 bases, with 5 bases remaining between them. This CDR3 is CASSFGPNYGYTF. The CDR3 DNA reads TGTGCCAGCAGCTTCGGTCCTAACTATGGCTACACCTTC.